Below, 14 T cell receptor beta chains from the same sample are listed, as sequenced in a study of T-cell reconstitution after alpha-beta-depleted transplantation in children. Researchers prepared the TCRbeta library using unique molecular identifiers, the study reports. TCRdb re-called the PCR reads through MiXCR, storing one row per CDR3 protein. The sample has hundreds of thousands of distinct CDR3 sequences; 16% are singletons. Sequencing used PBMCs from the stem cell graft donor, obtained from the stem cell graft. These receptors originate from a human donor who donated a stem cell graft to a child with acute myeloid leukemia.

This rearrangement joins TRBV20-1 to TRBJ2-7; D uncertain. This CDR3 is built from 12 residues. Germline assignment: CDR1 DFQATT and CDR2 SNEGSKA (reference sequence). V lost 3 bases and J lost 4, with 10 bases in between. CDR3 sequence reads: CSASHMDYEQYF. DNA of the CDR3: TGCAGTGCTAGTCACATGGATTACGAGCAGTACTTC.

The V and J genes are TRBV7-2 and TRBJ1-5; D perhaps matches TRBD1 (5 bases). Trimming cost V 8 bases and J 6 bases, with 20 bases left between them. Germline V gene sequence: CDR1 SGHTA, CDR2 FQGNSA. This CDR3 has 15 residues. In nucleotides, the CDR3 is TGTGCCAGCGGCCCCGTGGGGCAGTTGGTTCAGCCCCAGCATTTT. It encodes CASGPVGQLVQPQHF.

Comments on this clonotype: This clone may be a read error of a much larger clone one base away. This sequence joins TRBV15 and TRBJ2-7; 7 positions match TRBD1. Germline CDR1 and CDR2: LNHNV and YYDKDF (reference sequence). Trimming at V came to 8 bases and at J to 3 bases, leaving 7 bases not matched to a gene. This CDR3 is built from 13 residues. Here the CDR3 reads CATYGQAHYEQYF. Here the CDR3 DNA reads TGTGCCACCTATGGACAGGCTCACTACGAGCAGTACTTC.

This clonotype occurred many times. V is TRBV20-1 and J is TRBJ2-7, with 11 bases lining up with TRBD2. CDR1 is DFQATT and CDR2 is SNEGSKA in the germline V gene (reference sequence). The V gene end was trimmed by 6 bases and the J gene end by 1 base; junction bases not matched to a gene: 2. The CDR3 contains 13 residues. The CDR3 protein is CSARTSGSYEQYF. The CDR3, as DNA: TGCAGTGCCCGGACTAGCGGGTCCTACGAGCAGTACTTC.

This clonotype was seen ten or more times. The genes are TRBV10-3 and TRBJ1-1; perhaps TRBD1 as D (5 bases). Germline V lookup: CDR1 ENHRY, CDR2 SYGVKD. V was clipped by 7 bases and J by 7 bases, with 16 bases between them. The CDR3 is 13 amino acids. CDR3 sequence reads: CAIKRDSGYEAFF. The CDR3 nucleotides read TGTGCCATCAAACGGGACTCTGGCTATGAAGCTTTCTTT.

This clonotype came up many times. The V and J genes are TRBV6-2 or TRBV6-3 and TRBJ2-6, with D hard to call. This CDR3 is built from 14 residues. Looked up from germline, CDR1 is MNHEY and CDR2 is SVGEGT. Between the trimmed V and J ends, which lost 5 bases and 0 bases, there was a span of 5 bases. This CDR3 reads CASSQDSGANVLTF. In DNA, the CDR3 is TGTGCCAGCAGTCAAGACTCTGGGGCCAACGTCCTGACTTTC.

Here the CDR3 reads CASSKGLTASTDTQYF. CDR3 sequence (DNA): TGTGCCAGCAGCAAAGGATTGACAGCTAGCACAGATACGCAGTATTTT. This chain connects TRBV21-1 to TRBJ2-3. TRBV21-1 is recorded as a pseudogene. The CDR3 contains 16 residues.

This clonotype was detected only a few times. V usage is TRBV20-1 and J usage is TRBJ2-3; 8 bases agree with TRBD2. With V trimmed by 1 base and J by 2 bases, 11 bases remained unmatched. The CDR3 runs 17 residues. Germline V gene lookup returns CDR1 DFQATT and CDR2 SNEGSKA (reference sequence). The DNA of the CDR3 is TGCAGTGCTAGAGTGATTAAGCGGGGGACCGACACAGATACGCAGTATTTT. It yields the protein CSARVIKRGTDTDTQYF.

The V gene is TRBV7-2, the J gene TRBJ1-1; D is possibly TRBD1 (6 bases). Germline CDR1 SGHTA, CDR2 FQGNSA. The CDR3 extends over 16 amino acids. Between the trimmed V and J ends, which lost 5 bases and 4 bases, there was a span of 20 bases. The CDR3 here is CASSGFRELRGTEAFF. DNA of the CDR3: TGTGCCAGCAGCGGTTTCCGGGAGCTCAGGGGCACTGAAGCTTTCTTT.

The sample holds a few counts of this clonotype. CDR3 loop: CASQGQNYNEQFF. As DNA, the CDR3 is TGCGCCAGCCAGGGACAGAACTACAATGAGCAGTTCTTC. The J gene is TRBJ2-1, the V gene TRBV5-1, with 7 bases fitting TRBD1. With 7 bases clipped from V and 3 bases from J, the junction kept 4 bases outside the gene matches. Germline-derived CDR1 and CDR2 are SGHRS and YFSETQ. The length of the CDR3 is 13 residues.

This clonotype was seen at least ten times. This rearrangement joins TRBV20-1 to TRBJ2-5; perhaps TRBD2 as D (5 bases). Germline CDR1 and CDR2: DFQATT and SNEGSKA (reference sequence). This CDR3 is 15 amino acids long. With 1 base removed from V and 0 bases from J, the gap between germline ends came to 12 bases. CDR3 amino acids: CSARGDWENQETQYF. CDR3 in DNA: TGCAGTGCTAGAGGGGATTGGGAGAACCAAGAGACCCAGTACTTC.

A note on this clonotype: The junction departs from germline at one end; a sequencing error may be responsible. The V gene is TRBV4-3, the J gene TRBJ2-1; D is unresolved. Germline-derived CDR1 and CDR2 are LGHNA and YSLEER. The CDR3 loop spans 13 amino acids. Here the CDR3 DNA reads TGCGCCAGCAGCCAAAATACAACGTCTAAGGCGATCTTC. Its protein product is CASSQNTTSKAIF.

This clonotype was picked up many times. V gene TRBV7-3 combines with J gene TRBJ1-1; D gene uncertain. The CDR3 has 15 residues. CDR1 and CDR2 (germline): SGHTA, FQGTGA. The V end lost 1 base, the J end lost 1 base, and 10 bases lay between the germline ends. The chain's CDR3 is CASSLSGLSNTEAFF. The CDR3 bases are TGTGCCAGCAGCTTAAGTGGGCTCTCGAACACTGAAGCTTTCTTT. Variable domain in full (rest from reference TRBV7-3 and TRBJ1-1): GAGVSQTPSNKVTEKGKYVELRCDPISGHTALYWYRQSLGQGPEFLIYFQGTGAADDSGLPNDRFFAVRPEGSVSTLKIQRTERGDSAVYLCASSLSGLSNTEAFFGQGTRLTVV.

This clonotype was found a few times. The chain combines TRBV25-1 with TRBJ1-1; TRBD1 aligns across 7 bases. CDR1 and CDR2 from the germline V gene are MGHDK and SYGVNS. After removal of 1 base from V and 6 bases from J, the junction contained 11 bases not matched to a gene. The CDR3 has 16 amino acids. CDR3 bases: TGTGCCAGCAGTGAATGGAAAAGGGGGCGCGGGTCTGAAGCTTTCTTT. This encodes CASSEWKRGRGSEAFF.